This TCR beta chain was identified in a study of metastatic and nonmetastatic thyroid tumors. Study overall: Peripheral blood and tumor or nodule samples from malignant and benign thyroid patients were compared.

The CDR3 length is 15 residues. Germline CDR1 reads SGHTA; CDR2 reads FQGNSA. V lost 5 bases to trimming and J lost 1 base, with 12 bases between them. Prior to thyroid surgery, none of the patients had received any treatment. TCRdb called clones again from the PCR reads with MiXCR. Among under 20,000 clones listed, around 25% were seen once. This sequence originates from a male donor with papillary thyroid cancer or a benign thyroid nodule (not recorded which). Some clones in this sample may be carry-over from other donors' samples. The chain combines TRBV7-2 with TRBJ1-5; possibly TRBD1 for D (6 bases). The sample taken for sequencing was blood. CDR3 in amino acids: CASSRDTTSNQPQHF. CDR3 sequence (DNA): TGTGCCAGCAGCCGGGACACAACCAGCAATCAGCCCCAGCATTTT.